Below are 5 T cell receptor beta chains sequenced from a single sample in a study of blood T cells in healthy people across ages (dated by TCRdb to the mid-2010s). The library was made by 5' RACE. Sequencing used an Illumina HiSeq 2500. A second about 7 to 12 cycle PCR used a sample-barcoded 5' primer and a J-beta primer mix. TCRdb reran the public reads through fastp at Q25 and MiXCR, keeping productive beta chains. Each entry is one CDR3 protein sequence, shown with its most common DNA and genes. This sample has roughly 650,000 distinct CDR3 sequences in its table, and around 32% of those were observed once. The ten largest make up over 15% of the sample. Sample: blood. These TCRs come from a woman older than 75 in good health. Donor details come from another sample of the same person, matched by shared clones.

This rearrangement joins TRBV9 to TRBJ2-5; possible D gene TRBD1, 7 bases. Trimming took 0 bases from V and 11 from J, leaving 26 bases between them. This CDR3 spans 17 amino acids. Germline lookup yields CDR1 SGDLS and CDR2 YYNGEE. The CDR3 nucleotides read TGTGCCAGCAGCGTAGCGCCCGGTGTGCAAGGGGGCGGGGAGCAGTACTTC. Translating it yields CASSVAPGVQGGGEQYF.

A remark on this clonotype: The junction shows a germline mismatch at one end, possibly a read error. The chain carries TRBV5-1 and TRBJ2-4; D gene uncertain. Germline V gene sequence: CDR1 SGHRS, CDR2 YFSETQ. The CDR3 runs 13 residues. CDR3 in amino acids: CAGSFSQIYEEYF. In DNA form, the CDR3 reads TGCGCCGGCAGCTTTTCACAGATCTACGAGGAGTACTTC.

This clonotype was observed once. The chain joins TRBV5-6 to TRBJ2-3; a weak D match, TRBD2 (6 bases). This CDR3 has 21 residues. Germline CDR1 SGHDT, CDR2 YYEEEE. Trimming stripped 4 bases from V and 4 bases from J, with 34 bases between. The CDR3 sequence: CASSPRPVVRGEGLVADTQYF. Written as DNA, the CDR3 is TGTGCCAGCAGCCCCCGCCCCGTCGTGCGGGGCGAGGGTTTGGTCGCAGATACGCAGTATTTT.

This clonotype has just one count. This may be a read error, as it is one base from a much larger clone. The chain carries TRBV5-6 and TRBJ1-5; D is uncertain. The CDR3 is 17 amino acids. Germline loops: CDR1 SGHDT, CDR2 YYEEEE. The CDR3 is CAGSSTAGSFGNQPQHF. In nucleotides, the CDR3 is TGTGCCGGCAGCAGCACGGCCGGGAGTTTTGGCAATCAGCCCCAGCATTTT.

This clonotype was seen only a few times. The CDR3 DNA is TGTGCCAGCAGCGTAGTGAGAATGGGCGCTGAAGCTTTCTTT. Encoded protein: CASSVVRMGAEAFF. The J gene is TRBJ1-1, the V gene TRBV9; D is unresolved. In germline, CDR1 is SGDLS, CDR2 YYNGEE. This CDR3 region has 14 residues. The germline V and J ends were trimmed by 0 bases and 6 bases, with 12 bases remaining between them.